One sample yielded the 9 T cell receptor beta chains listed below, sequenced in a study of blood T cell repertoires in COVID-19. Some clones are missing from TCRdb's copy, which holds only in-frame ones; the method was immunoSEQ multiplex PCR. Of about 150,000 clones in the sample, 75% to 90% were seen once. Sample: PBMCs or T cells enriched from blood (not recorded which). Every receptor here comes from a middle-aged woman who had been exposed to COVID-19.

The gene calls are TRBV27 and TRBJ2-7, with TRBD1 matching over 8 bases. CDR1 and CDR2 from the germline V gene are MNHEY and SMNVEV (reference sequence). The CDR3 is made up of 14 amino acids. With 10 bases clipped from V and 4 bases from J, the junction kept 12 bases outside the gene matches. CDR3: CATARPGGYYEQYF. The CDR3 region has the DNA TGTGCCACCGCGCGCCCAGGGGGCTATTACGAGCAGTACTTC.

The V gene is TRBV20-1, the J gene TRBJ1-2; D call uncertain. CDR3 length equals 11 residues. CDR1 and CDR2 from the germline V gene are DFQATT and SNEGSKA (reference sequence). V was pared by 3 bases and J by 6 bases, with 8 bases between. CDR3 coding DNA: TGCAGTGCTAGGACTCCCGATGGCTACACCTTC. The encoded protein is CSARTPDGYTF.

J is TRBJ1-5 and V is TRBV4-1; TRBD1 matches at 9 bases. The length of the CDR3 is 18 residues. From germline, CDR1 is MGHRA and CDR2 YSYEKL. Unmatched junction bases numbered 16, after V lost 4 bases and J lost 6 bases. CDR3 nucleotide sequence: TGCGCCAGCAGCCCCCCTGGGACAGGGAATAGGGCGGGTCAGCCCCAGCATTTT. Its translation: CASSPPGTGNRAGQPQHF.

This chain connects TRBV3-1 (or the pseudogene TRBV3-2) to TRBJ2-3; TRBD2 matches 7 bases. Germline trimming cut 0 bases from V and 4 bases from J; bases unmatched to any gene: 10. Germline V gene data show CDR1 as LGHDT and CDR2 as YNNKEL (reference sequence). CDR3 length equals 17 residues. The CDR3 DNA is TGTGCCAGCAGCCAAGATATTGCCAGCGGGACTTCAGATACGCAGTATTTT. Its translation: CASSQDIASGTSDTQYF.

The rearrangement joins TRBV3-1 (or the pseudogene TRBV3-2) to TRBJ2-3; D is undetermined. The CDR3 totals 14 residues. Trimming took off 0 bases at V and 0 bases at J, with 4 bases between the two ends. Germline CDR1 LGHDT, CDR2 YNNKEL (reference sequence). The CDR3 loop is CASSQDHSTDTQYF. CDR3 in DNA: TGTGCCAGCAGCCAAGACCATAGCACAGATACGCAGTATTTT.

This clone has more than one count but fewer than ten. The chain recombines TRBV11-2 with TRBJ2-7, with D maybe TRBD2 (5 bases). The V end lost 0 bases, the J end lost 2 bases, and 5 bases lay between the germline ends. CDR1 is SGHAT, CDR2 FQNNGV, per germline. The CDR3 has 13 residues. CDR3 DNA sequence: TGTGCCAGCAGCTTAGAAGCGGCCTACGAGCAGTACTTC. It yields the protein CASSLEAAYEQYF.

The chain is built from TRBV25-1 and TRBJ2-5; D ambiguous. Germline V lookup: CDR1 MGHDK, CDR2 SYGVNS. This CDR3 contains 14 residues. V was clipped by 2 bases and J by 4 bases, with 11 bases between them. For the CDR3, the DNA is TGTGCCAGCAGTGAAGAAGAGAGGTTAGAGACCCAGTACTTC. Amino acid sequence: CASSEEERLETQYF.

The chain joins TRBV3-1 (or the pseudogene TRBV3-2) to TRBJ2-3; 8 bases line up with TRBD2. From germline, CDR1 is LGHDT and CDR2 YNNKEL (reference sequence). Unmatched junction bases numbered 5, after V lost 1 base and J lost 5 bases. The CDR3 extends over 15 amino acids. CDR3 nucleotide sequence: TGTGCCAGCAGCCAAGCGACTAGCGCAAGAGATACGCAGTATTTT. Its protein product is CASSQATSARDTQYF.

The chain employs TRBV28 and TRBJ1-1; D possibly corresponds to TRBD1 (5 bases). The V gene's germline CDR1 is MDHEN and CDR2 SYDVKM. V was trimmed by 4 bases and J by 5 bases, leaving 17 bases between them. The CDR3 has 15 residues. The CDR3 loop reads CASSSLQGVVTEAFF. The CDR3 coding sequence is TGTGCCAGCAGTTCACTCCAGGGTGTAGTTACTGAAGCTTTCTTT.